Listed below are T cell receptor beta chains from one sample, sequenced in a study of blood T cells in healthy people across ages. A single record per CDR3 protein comes from TCRdb applying MiXCR to the 5' RACE reads. The sample lists some 1 million distinct CDR3 sequences, 45% seen once, with under 20% in the top ten. Sequencing was performed on blood. The source is a woman aged 60-70 years in good health. Both conserved end residues are part of each CDR3. D genes are given only for firm matches. A row's size may be missing; if present it is once, few, many or a size class.

v_gene: TRBV3-1; j_gene: TRBJ1-2; d_gene: -; abundance: -; CDR3nt: TGTGCCAGCAGCCAAGAAGGGACTTTTCAGTATGGCTACACCTTC; CDR3aa: CASSQEGTFQYGYTF
v_gene: TRBV20-1; j_gene: TRBJ1-1; d_gene: TRBD1; abundance: -; CDR3nt: TGCAGTGCTAGTAAGACAGGGGAATTAATGAACACTGAAGCTTTCTTT; CDR3aa: CSASKTGELMNTEAFF
v_gene: TRBV28; j_gene: TRBJ1-5; d_gene: -; abundance: few; CDR3nt: TGTGCCAGCAGTCCTGATGGGGGGGGTAGCAATCAGCCCCAGCATTTT; CDR3aa: CASSPDGGGSNQPQHF
v_gene: TRBV6-5; j_gene: TRBJ2-5; d_gene: -; abundance: few; CDR3nt: TGTGCCAGCAGTTACTCGAGGTTTCGGAAGGAGATCCAAGAGACCCAGTACTTC; CDR3aa: CASSYSRFRKEIQETQYF
v_gene: TRBV5-1; j_gene: TRBJ1-1; d_gene: -; abundance: -; CDR3nt: TGCGCCAGCAGCACCAGCCAGGGCGGCGCTGAAGCTTTCTTT; CDR3aa: CASSTSQGGAEAFF
v_gene: TRBV30; j_gene: TRBJ2-7; d_gene: TRBD2; abundance: -; CDR3nt: TGTGCCTGGGTACTAGCGGGAGGGTACGAGCAGTACTTC; CDR3aa: CAWVLAGGYEQYF
v_gene: TRBV20-1; j_gene: TRBJ2-7; d_gene: -; abundance: -; CDR3nt: TGCAGTGCTAGAGATTTGTCGCAGGAAAAAGCCTACGAGCAGTACTTC; CDR3aa: CSARDLSQEKAYEQYF
v_gene: TRBV2; j_gene: TRBJ2-3; d_gene: TRBD2; abundance: -; CDR3nt: TGTGCCAGCAGTGAGGGGGTCATTGGGACTAGCGGGAGTATCCCCCAAGATACGCAGTATTTT; CDR3aa: CASSEGVIGTSGSIPQDTQYF
v_gene: TRBV20-1; j_gene: TRBJ2-7; d_gene: -; abundance: -; CDR3nt: TGCAGTGCTAGACCAACGACGGGGGTTGAGCAGTACTTC; CDR3aa: CSARPTTGVEQYF
v_gene: TRBV28; j_gene: TRBJ1-2; d_gene: TRBD1; abundance: -; CDR3nt: TGTGCCAGCAGTATGGACAGGGTGGACTATGGCTACACCTTC; CDR3aa: CASSMDRVDYGYTF
v_gene: TRBV5-1; j_gene: TRBJ2-1; d_gene: -; abundance: -; CDR3nt: TGCGCCAGCAGCCCCGCCCCGTTGACGGAGGGACGGAATGAGCAGTTCTTC; CDR3aa: CASSPAPLTEGRNEQFF
v_gene: TRBV4-1; j_gene: TRBJ2-1; d_gene: TRBD2; abundance: -; CDR3nt: TGCGCCAGCAGGCAGCGGGAGGGGGAGAATGAGCAGTTCTTC; CDR3aa: CASRQREGENEQFF
v_gene: TRBV10-3; j_gene: TRBJ2-7; d_gene: -; abundance: few; CDR3nt: TGTGCCATCAGGACCGACGGAACCTACGAGCAGTACTTC; CDR3aa: CAIRTDGTYEQYF
v_gene: TRBV7-8; j_gene: TRBJ2-1; d_gene: -; abundance: many; CDR3nt: TGTGCCAGCAGCTCCCCAGATGTGACGGAGTCCTACAATGAGCAGTTCTTC; CDR3aa: CASSSPDVTESYNEQFF
v_gene: TRBV4-1; j_gene: TRBJ2-7; d_gene: TRBD2; abundance: few; CDR3nt: TGCGCCAGCAGCCGGGGACTAGGACCCTACGAGCAGTACTTC; CDR3aa: CASSRGLGPYEQYF
v_gene: TRBV4-2; j_gene: TRBJ1-2; d_gene: -; abundance: many; CDR3nt: TGTGCCAGCAGCCAAGACAGACAGGTTAACTATGGCTACACCTTC; CDR3aa: CASSQDRQVNYGYTF